This T cell receptor (beta chain) appears in the sequencing data of a study of cytomegalovirus exposure and HLA in healthy donors. Whole-study findings and limits: TCR beta sequences reportedly predicted most subjects' HLA-A and HLA-B alleles accurately.

V gave up 8 bases and J gave up 0 bases, with 11 bases separating them. Germline lookup yields CDR1 SNHLY and CDR2 FYNNEI. CDR3 size: 14 residues. This clone was counted a single time. Antigen: not known. Both 60 Vbeta primers and 13 Jbeta primers went into the PCR. TCRdb's table, derived via immunoSEQ multiplex PCR, lists solely in-frame clones and lacks some. This sample has over 100,000 clones, with 60% to 80% found just once. The origin of this receptor is a female donor in good health and CMV-seronegative. The chain combines TRBV2 with TRBJ1-3; perhaps TRBD1 as D (5 bases). Sequencing was performed on PBMCs. The CDR3 is CASYLDISGNTIYF. DNA for the CDR3: TGTGCCAGCTACTTGGACATCTCTGGAAACACCATATATTTT.